This T cell receptor beta chain originates from a study of control samples from healthy donors and cancer patients. Assay used: immunoSEQ multiplex PCR; TCRdb lists only in-frame clones, some missing. The data hold roughly 130,000 clones, with just under 95% observed a single time. The CDR3 has 17 residues. Germline CDR1 reads KGHDR; CDR2 reads SFDVKD. The V gene lost 3 bases and the J gene lost 5 bases, with 21 bases spanning the gap. The receptor comes from a man aged 25 to 40 in good health. Input material: blood. V gene TRBV24-1 combines with J gene TRBJ2-5; D is possibly TRBD2 (6 bases). In DNA form, the CDR3 reads TGTGCCACCAGTGATCCAGAGGGACTCTCGGGTGCGGAGACCCAGTACTTC. Translated: CATSDPEGLSGAETQYF.